The source of this TCR beta chain is a study of blood T cell repertoires in COVID-19. Sequencing used immunoSEQ multiplex PCR; TCRdb keeps in-frame clones, though not all of them. This table holds approximately 210,000 clones, around nine tenths found once. This receptor was obtained from a woman aged 50 to 65 with acute COVID-19. Sequencing was carried out using PBMCs or T cells enriched from blood (not recorded which).

The DNA of the CDR3 is TGTGCCACAAAGGACGGACAGGTAGCCTACAATGAGCAGTTCTTC. This gives the protein CATKDGQVAYNEQFF. The chain is built from TRBV19 and TRBJ2-1; 7 nucleotides agree with TRBD1. Germline-derived CDR1 and CDR2 are LNHDA and SQIVND (reference sequence). The CDR3 totals 15 residues. V lost 10 bases, J lost 2 bases, and 11 bases stayed unmatched.